Listed here is a single T cell receptor (beta chain). This clone showed up just a few times. The antigen it binds to is not known. Base qualities are missing; no much larger clone stands one base away. The meaning of the sample's time point label: cycle 4 day 1 (C4D1), after five to seven weeks of nivolumab. Every trial patient had relapsed following autologous stem cell transplantation, and prior brentuximab vedotin exposure was what differed among cohorts A, B and C. The trial cohort was composed of about 53 patients with relapsed/refractory classical Hodgkin lymphoma, for whom complete response, partial response or progressive disease was recorded as best overall response. In the multi-cohort phase II CheckMate 205 trial, trial patients received single-agent nivolumab. Best overall response was determined by an independent review committee according to the 2007 International Working Group response criteria. Trial PBMCs were collected just before the start of nivolumab (C1D1) and during therapy at cycle 2 day 1 and cycle 4 day 1. Peripheral blood was collected in 8 mL Vacutainer Cell Preparation Tubes, from which PBMCs were isolated by centrifugation and then cryopreserved.

The data were obtained in a study of PD-1 blockade in classical Hodgkin lymphoma (dated by TCRdb to 2019 to 2021). Describing the broader study: Nivolumab dosing was 3 mg/kg intravenously every 2 weeks, continuing until either disease progression or unacceptable toxicity. The study used TCR beta sequencing and CyTOF to define a peripheral blood immune signature of response to PD-1 blockade in classical Hodgkin lymphoma.

For CDR1 and CDR2, the germline V gene lists MDHEN and SYDVKM. The CDR3 sequence holds 16 residues, the cysteine and phenylalanine included. The kept DNA is CDR3 alone, 48 bases in frame from the first base. V is trimmed back by 7 bases and J by 3 bases, and the junction contains 12 bases that no gene match accounts for. Genomic DNA was extracted with the Qiagen DNeasy kit from unsorted PBMCs and from negatively selected CD4+ and CD8+ fractions. TCR beta CDR3 regions were amplified by immunoSEQ multiplex PCR using primers annealing to V and J segments. A synthetic immune receptor repertoire was used to minimize amplification bias, and any residual bias was removed computationally once sequencing was done. The original pipeline was this. Repertoire diversity was quantified as the Shannon entropy index using custom Python scripts. Unsorted, CD4+ and CD8+ repertoires were analyzed separately, except for combined analyses in which CD4+ and CD8+ sequences were merged in silico. A clone was considered expanded if an increase in frequency of at least 2-fold after treatment relative to C1D1 was found, and a pseudocount of 0.5 was applied to clones undetected at baseline. Singleton clones were defined as clones with 0 or 1 copy at C1D1, and non-singleton clones were defined as clones with 2 or more copies. By matching protein sequences in sorted samples from the same patient, clones expanded in unsorted samples were annotated as CD4+, CD8+ or unknown. Wilcoxon tests on paired samples were used to test changes in diversity from C1D1 to C4D1. TCRdb mirrors the immuneACCESS table, restricted to in-frame sequences. Some clones are absent from its copies; in checked studies, under half trace to an unresolved V gene, and the reason for the others is unknown. From that table come the V and J calls and clone size; the DNA was used to work out D and trimming. The sample table lists tens of thousands of clones, more than 70% of them with a count of one. Of the sample, 37% is held by the ten largest clones.

Summary of the overall study and its limitations: The study covered only a single clinical trial cohort, and the causes of the repertoire differences, possibly disease activity or prior therapy, were still not defined. By C4D1, a significant rise was seen in CD4+ TCR diversity but not in CD8+ TCR diversity (p=0.0027 vs p=0.16), and the rise was most apparent among complete responders (p=0.02). Among trial patients, those achieving complete response had baseline diversity similar to that of newly diagnosed patients, while diversity was significantly lower in partial responders and progressors. Lower diversity was observed in patients in whom nivolumab was started less than 1 year after ASCT, and these patients were excluded from later analyses so that confounding by immune reconstitution would be avoided. Baseline TCR diversity was reported to be lower in newly diagnosed patients than in healthy donors, and even lower in relapsed/refractory patients.

This receptor was taken from a human donor with classical Hodgkin lymphoma. The rearrangement combines TRBV28 with TRBJ1-5; 7 of the junction bases match TRBD1. The material was peripheral blood mononuclear cells (PBMCs), obtained before the fourth cycle of nivolumab. The nucleotide sequence reads TGTGCCAGCAATCGACAGGGTTTCGGGCTCAATCAGCCCCAGCATTTT. Translated, this gives CASNRQGFGLNQPQHF.